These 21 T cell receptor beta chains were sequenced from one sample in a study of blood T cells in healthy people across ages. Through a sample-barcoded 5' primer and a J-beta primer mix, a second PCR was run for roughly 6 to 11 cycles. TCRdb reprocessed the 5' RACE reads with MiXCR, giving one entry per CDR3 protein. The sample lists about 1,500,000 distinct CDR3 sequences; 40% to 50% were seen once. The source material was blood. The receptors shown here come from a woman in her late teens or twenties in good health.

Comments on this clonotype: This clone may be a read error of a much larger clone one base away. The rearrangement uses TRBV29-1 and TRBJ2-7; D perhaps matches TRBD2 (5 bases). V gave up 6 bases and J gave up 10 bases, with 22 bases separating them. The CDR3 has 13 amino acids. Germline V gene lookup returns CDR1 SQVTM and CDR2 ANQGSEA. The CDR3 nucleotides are TGCAGCGTCCAGACTATCTTAAAAGAGGCCCAGTACTTC. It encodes CSVQTILKEAQYF.

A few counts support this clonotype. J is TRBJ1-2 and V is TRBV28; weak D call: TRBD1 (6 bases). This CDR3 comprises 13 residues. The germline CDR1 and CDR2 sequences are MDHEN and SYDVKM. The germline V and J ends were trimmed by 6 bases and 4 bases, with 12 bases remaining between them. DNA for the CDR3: TGTGCCAGCAGGGTGGTGGGGGCCTATGGCTACACCTTC. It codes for CASRVVGAYGYTF.

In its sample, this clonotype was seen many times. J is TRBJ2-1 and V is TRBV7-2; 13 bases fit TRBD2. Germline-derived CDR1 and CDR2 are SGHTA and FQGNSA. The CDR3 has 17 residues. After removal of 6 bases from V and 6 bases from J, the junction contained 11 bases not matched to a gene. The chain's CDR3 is CASSFTSGGAGSNEQFF. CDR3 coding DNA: TGTGCCAGCAGTTTTACTAGCGGGGGGGCAGGGTCCAATGAGCAGTTCTTC.

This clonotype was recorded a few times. This CDR3 reads CAISGTSGGSTYNEQFF. In DNA, the CDR3 is TGTGCCATCTCCGGGACTAGCGGGGGAAGTACCTACAATGAGCAGTTCTTC. This chain uses TRBV10-3 with TRBJ2-1, with TRBD2 identical over 14 bases. V lost 8 bases to trimming and J lost 2 bases; unmatched junction nucleotides: 8. Germline V lookup: CDR1 ENHRY, CDR2 SYGVKD. The CDR3 is made up of 17 amino acids.

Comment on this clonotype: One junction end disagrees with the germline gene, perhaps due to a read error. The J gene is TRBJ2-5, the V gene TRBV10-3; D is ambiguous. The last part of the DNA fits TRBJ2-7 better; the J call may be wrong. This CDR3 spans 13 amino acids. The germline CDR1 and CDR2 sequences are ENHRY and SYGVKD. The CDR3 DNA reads TGTGGCATCAGTGATGGAGCGAACGGCGAGCAGTACTTC. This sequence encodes CGISDGANGEQYF.

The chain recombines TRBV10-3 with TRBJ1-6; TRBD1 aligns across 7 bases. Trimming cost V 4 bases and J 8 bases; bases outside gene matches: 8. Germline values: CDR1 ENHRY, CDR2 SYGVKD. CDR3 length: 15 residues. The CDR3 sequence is CAISARTGYDSPLHF. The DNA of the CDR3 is TGTGCCATCAGTGCCCGGACAGGTTACGATTCACCCCTCCACTTT.

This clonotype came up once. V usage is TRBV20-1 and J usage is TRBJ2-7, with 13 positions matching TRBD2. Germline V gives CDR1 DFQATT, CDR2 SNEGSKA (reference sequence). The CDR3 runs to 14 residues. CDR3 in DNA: TGCAATGCCAGTCCGGGACTAGCGGGATACGAGCAGTACTTC. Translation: CNASPGLAGYEQYF.

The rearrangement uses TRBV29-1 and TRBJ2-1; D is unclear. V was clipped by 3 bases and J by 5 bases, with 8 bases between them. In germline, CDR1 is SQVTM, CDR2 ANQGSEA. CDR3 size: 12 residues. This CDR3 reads CSVDRLDNEQFF. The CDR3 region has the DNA TGCAGCGTTGATCGGCTAGACAATGAGCAGTTCTTC.

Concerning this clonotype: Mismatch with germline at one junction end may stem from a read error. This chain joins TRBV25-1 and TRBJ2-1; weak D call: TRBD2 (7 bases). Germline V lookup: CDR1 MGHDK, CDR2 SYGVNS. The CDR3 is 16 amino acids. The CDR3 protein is CASALGGPLSYNGQFF. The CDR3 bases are TGTGCCAGCGCCCTGGGGGGGCCCCTATCCTACAATGGGCAGTTCTTC.

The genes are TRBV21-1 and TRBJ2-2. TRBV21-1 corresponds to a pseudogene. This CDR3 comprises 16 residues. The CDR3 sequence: CASSKARRGSTGELFF. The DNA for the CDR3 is TGTGCCAGCAGCAAAGCGCGAAGGGGAAGCACCGGGGAGCTGTTTTTT.

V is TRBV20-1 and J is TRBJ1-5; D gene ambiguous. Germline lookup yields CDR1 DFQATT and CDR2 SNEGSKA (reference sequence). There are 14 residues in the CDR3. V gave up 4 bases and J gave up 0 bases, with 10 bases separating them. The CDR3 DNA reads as TGCAGTGCTATTGAGGGTTATAGCAATCAGCCCCAGCATTTT. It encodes CSAIEGYSNQPQHF.

The CDR3, as DNA: TGTGCCAGCAGCCCGCTCGGGAGGGGAGGAGATACGCAGTATTTT. Its protein is CASSPLGRGGDTQYF. The rearrangement joins TRBV9 to TRBJ2-3, with 8 bases that match TRBD2. Germline lookup yields CDR1 SGDLS and CDR2 YYNGEE. The ends lost 4 bases at V and 5 bases at J; junction bases unmatched: 9. The CDR3 contains 15 residues.

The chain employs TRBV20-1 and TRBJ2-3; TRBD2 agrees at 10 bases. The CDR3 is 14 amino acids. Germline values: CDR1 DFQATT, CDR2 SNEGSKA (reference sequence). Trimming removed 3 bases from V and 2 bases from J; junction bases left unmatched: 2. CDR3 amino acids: CSASLAGATDTQYF. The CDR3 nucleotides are TGCAGTGCTAGTCTAGCGGGGGCCACAGATACGCAGTATTTT.

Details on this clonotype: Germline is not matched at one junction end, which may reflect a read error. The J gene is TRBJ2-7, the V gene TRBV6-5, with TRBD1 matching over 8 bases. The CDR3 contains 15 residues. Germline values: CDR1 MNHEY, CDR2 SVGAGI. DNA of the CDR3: TGTGTCAGCAGCTACTCGGGGACAGGTCGATACGAGCAGTACTTC. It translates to CVSSYSGTGRYEQYF.

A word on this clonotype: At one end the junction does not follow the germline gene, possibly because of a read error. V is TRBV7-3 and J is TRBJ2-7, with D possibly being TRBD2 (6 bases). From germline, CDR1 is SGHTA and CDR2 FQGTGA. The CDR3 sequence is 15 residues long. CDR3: CAGSLLVGTSYEQYF. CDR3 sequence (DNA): TGTGCCGGCAGCTTATTGGTCGGGACTTCCTACGAGCAGTACTTC.

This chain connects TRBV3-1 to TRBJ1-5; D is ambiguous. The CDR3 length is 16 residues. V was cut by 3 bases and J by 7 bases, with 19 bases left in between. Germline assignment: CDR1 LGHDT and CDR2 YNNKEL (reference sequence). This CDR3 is CASSHRYSAPDQPQHF. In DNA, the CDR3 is TGTGCCAGCAGCCATAGGTACAGCGCCCCAGACCAGCCCCAGCATTTT.

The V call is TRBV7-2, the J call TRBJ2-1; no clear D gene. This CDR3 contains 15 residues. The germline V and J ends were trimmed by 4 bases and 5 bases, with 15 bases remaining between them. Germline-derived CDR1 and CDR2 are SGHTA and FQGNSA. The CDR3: CASSSPGSAHNEQFF. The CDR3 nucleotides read TGTGCCAGCAGCTCCCCCGGGTCCGCACACAATGAGCAGTTCTTC.

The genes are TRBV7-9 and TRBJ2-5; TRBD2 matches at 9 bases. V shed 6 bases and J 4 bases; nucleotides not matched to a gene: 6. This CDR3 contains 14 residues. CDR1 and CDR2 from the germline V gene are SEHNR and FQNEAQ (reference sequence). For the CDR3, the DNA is TGTGCCAGCAGGGCGACTAGCGGCGGAGAGACCCAGTACTTC. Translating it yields CASRATSGGETQYF.

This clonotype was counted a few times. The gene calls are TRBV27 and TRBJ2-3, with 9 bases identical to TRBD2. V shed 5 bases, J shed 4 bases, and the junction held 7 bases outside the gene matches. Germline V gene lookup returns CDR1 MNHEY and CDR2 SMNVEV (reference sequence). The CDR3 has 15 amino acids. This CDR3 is CASSAAGGIADTQYF. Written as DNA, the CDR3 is TGTGCCAGCAGTGCAGCGGGGGGCATCGCAGATACGCAGTATTTT.

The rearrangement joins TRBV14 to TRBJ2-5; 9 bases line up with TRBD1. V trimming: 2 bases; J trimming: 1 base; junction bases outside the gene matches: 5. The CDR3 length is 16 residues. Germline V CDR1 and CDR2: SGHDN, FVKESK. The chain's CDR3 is CASSQPGQGLQETQYF. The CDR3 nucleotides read TGTGCCAGCAGCCAACCGGGACAGGGACTCCAAGAGACCCAGTACTTC. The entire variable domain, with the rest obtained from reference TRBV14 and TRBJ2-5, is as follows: EAGVTQFPSHSVIEKGQTVTLRCDPISGHDNLYWYRRVMGKEIKFLLHFVKESKQDESGMPNNRFLAERTGGTYSTLKVQPAELEDSGVYFCASSQPGQGLQETQYFGPGTRLLVL.

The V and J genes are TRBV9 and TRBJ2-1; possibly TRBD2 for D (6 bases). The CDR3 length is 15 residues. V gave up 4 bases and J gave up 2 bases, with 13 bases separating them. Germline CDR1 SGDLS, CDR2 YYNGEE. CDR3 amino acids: CASSPQAGPYNEQFF. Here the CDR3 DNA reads TGTGCCAGCAGCCCCCAAGCGGGTCCCTACAATGAGCAGTTCTTC.